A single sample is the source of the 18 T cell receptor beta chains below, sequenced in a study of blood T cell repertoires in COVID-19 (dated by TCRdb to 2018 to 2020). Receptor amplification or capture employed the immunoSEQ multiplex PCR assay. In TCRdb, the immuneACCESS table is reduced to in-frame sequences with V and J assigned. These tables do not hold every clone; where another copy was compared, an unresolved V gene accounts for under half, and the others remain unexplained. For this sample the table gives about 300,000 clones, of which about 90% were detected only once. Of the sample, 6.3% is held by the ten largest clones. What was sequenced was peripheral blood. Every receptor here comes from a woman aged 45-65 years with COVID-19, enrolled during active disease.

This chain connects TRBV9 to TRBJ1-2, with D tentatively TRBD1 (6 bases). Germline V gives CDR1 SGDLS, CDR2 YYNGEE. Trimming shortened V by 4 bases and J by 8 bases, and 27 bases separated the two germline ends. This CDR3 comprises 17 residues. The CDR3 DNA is TGTGCCAGCAGCCCAAGGTACAGGGTCGCGGGTGTAAGGGGCTACACCTTC. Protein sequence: CASSPRYRVAGVRGYTF.

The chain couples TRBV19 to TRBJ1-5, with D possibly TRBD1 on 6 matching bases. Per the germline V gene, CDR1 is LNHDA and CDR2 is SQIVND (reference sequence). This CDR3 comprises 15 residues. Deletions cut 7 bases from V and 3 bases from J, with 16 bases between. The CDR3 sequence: CASTPGGALNQPQHF. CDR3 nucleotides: TGTGCCAGTACCCCGGGGGGGGCCCTCAATCAGCCCCAGCATTTT.

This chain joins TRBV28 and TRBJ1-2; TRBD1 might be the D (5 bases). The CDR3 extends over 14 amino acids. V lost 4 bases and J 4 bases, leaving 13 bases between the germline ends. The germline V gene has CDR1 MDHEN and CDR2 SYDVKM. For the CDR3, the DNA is TGTGCCAGCAGTTCCGGCGACAGACCCTATGGCTACACCTTC. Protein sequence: CASSSGDRPYGYTF.

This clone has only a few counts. The CDR3 here is CATSDLYVNQPQHF. The CDR3 region has the DNA TGTGCCACCAGTGATTTGTATGTCAATCAGCCCCAGCATTTT. The chain combines TRBV24-1 with TRBJ1-5, with unresolved D. Germline values: CDR1 KGHDR, CDR2 SFDVKD. CDR3 length: 14 residues. Trimming shortened V by 0 bases and J by 3 bases, and 5 bases separated the two germline ends.

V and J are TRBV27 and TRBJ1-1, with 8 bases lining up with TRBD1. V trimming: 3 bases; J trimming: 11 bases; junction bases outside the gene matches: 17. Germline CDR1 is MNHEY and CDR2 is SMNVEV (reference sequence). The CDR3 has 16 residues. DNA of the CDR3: TGTGCCAGCAGTTTCCGGACAGGGCAATCTCTAGGCTGGGCTTTCTTT. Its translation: CASSFRTGQSLGWAFF.

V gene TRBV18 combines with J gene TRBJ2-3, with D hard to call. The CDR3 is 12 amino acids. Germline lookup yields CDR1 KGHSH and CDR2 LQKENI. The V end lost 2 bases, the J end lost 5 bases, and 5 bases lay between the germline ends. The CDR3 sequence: CASSPSGDTQYF. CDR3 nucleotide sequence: TGTGCCAGCTCACCATCCGGAGATACGCAGTATTTT.

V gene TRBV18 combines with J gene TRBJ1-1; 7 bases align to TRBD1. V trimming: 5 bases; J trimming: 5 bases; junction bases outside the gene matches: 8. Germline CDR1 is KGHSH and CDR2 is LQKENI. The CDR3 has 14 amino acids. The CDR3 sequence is CASSALTGLTEAFF. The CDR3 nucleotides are TGTGCCAGCTCAGCCTTGACAGGGTTGACTGAAGCTTTCTTT.

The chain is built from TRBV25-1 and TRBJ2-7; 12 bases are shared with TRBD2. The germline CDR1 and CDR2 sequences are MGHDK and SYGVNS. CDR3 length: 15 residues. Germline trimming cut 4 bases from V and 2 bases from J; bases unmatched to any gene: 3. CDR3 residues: CASSGTSGRPYEQYF. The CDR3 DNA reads TGTGCCAGCAGTGGAACTAGCGGGAGGCCCTACGAGCAGTACTTC.

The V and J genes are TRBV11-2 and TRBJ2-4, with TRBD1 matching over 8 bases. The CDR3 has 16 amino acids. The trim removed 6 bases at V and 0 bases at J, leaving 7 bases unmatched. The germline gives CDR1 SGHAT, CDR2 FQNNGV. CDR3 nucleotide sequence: TGTGCCAGCAGTTTTACAGGGGGTAAAGCCAAAAACATTCAGTACTTC. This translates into CASSFTGGKAKNIQYF.

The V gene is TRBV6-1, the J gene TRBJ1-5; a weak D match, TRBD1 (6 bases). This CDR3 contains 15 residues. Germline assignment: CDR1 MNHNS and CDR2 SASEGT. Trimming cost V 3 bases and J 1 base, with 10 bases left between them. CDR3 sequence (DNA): TGTGCCAGCAGTGATCAGGGGCTAAGCAATCAGCCCCAGCATTTT. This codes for CASSDQGLSNQPQHF.

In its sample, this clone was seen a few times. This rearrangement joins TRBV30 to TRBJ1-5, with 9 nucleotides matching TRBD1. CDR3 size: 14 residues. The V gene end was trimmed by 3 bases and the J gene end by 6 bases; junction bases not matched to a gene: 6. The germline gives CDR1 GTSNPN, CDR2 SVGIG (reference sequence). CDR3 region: CAWRGTGKGQPQHF. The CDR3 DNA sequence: TGTGCCTGGAGGGGGACAGGGAAGGGTCAGCCCCAGCATTTT. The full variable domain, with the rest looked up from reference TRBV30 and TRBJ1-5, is SQTIHQWPATLVQPVGSPLSLECTVEGTSNPNLYWYRQAAGRGLQLLFYSVGIGQISSEVPQNLSASRPQDRQFILSSKKLLLSDSGFYLCAWRGTGKGQPQHFGDGTRLSIL.

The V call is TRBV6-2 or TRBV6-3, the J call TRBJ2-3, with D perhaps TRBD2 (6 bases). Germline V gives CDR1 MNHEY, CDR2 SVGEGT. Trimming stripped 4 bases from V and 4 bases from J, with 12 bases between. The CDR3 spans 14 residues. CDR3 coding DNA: TGTGCCAGCAGTTCGTGGGGGGTCGCAGATACGCAGTATTTT. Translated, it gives CASSSWGVADTQYF.

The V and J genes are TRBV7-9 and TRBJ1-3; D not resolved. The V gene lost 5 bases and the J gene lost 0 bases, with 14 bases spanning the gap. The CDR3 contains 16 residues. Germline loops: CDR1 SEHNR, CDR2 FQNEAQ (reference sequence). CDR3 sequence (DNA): TGTGCCAGCAGCCTTGCTTTAGGGAGCTCTGGAAACACCATATATTTT. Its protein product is CASSLALGSSGNTIYF.

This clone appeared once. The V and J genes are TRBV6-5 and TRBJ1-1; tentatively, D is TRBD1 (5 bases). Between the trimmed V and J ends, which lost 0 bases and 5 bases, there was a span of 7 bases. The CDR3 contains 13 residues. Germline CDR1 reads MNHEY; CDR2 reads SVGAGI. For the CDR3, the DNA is TGTGCCAGCAGTTACTCAAGGACAACTGAAGCTTTCTTT. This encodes CASSYSRTTEAFF.

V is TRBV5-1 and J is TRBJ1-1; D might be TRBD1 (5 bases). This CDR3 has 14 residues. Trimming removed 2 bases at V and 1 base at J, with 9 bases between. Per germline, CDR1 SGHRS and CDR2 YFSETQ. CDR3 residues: CASSFAGKNTEAFF. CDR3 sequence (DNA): TGCGCCAGCAGCTTCGCAGGGAAGAACACTGAAGCTTTCTTT.

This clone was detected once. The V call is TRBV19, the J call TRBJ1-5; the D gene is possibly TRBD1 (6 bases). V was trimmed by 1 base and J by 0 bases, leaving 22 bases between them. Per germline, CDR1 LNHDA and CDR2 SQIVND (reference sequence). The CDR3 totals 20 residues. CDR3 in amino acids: CASSIVMAGATRYSNQPQHF. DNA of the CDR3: TGTGCCAGTAGTATAGTTATGGCAGGGGCGACCAGATATAGCAATCAGCCCCAGCATTTT.

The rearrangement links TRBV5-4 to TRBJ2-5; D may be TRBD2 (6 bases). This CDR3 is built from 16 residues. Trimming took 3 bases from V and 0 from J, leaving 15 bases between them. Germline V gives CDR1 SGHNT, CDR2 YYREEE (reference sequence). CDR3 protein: CASSSRGRGYQETQYF. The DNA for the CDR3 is TGTGCCAGCAGCTCACGGGGGAGAGGGTACCAAGAGACCCAGTACTTC.

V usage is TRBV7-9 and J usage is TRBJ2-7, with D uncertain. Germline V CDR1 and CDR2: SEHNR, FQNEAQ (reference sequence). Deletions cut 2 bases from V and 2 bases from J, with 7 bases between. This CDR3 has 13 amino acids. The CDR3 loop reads CASSLTVTYEQYF. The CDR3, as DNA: TGTGCCAGCAGCTTAACAGTCACCTACGAGCAGTACTTC.